These 20 T cell receptor beta chains originate from one sample sequenced in a study of CD8 T cells in Susac syndrome. Reverse transcription of roughly 0.5 to 1 ug RNA used random hexamers. TCRdb independently ran MiXCR on the immunoSEQ multiplex PCR reads; one entry per CDR3 protein. The data contain around 130,000 distinct CDR3 sequences, around 75% of them singletons. What was sequenced was CD8+ T cells from PBMCs. All receptors derive from a human donor with multiple sclerosis.

This clonotype was found once. J is TRBJ2-3 and V is TRBV29-1, with 13 bases that match TRBD2. Losses at the gene ends were 4 bases for V and 1 base for J; bases not matched to a gene: 5. CDR1 is SQVTM, CDR2 ANQGSEA, per germline. The CDR3 runs 16 residues. CDR3 in DNA: TGCAGCGTTGTACTAGCGGGGGGGCCGCGCACAGATACGCAGTATTTT. Translated: CSVVLAGGPRTDTQYF.

The chain carries TRBV4-1 and TRBJ2-1, with 11 bases fitting TRBD2. The V segment lost 3 bases and the J segment 7 bases; nucleotides outside the gene matches: 8. This CDR3 contains 16 residues. Germline V CDR1 and CDR2: MGHRA, YSYEKL. The CDR3, as DNA: TGCGCCAGCAGCCAGGCGACTAGCGGGACCCGAAATGAGCAGTTCTTC. Protein: CASSQATSGTRNEQFF.

V and J are TRBV7-2 and TRBJ2-7; D is perhaps TRBD1 (10 bases). Germline CDR1 SGHTA, CDR2 FQGNSA. V lost 9 bases and J lost 3, with 24 bases in between. The CDR3 is 16 amino acids. CDR3 loop: CASHRGGDRGFYEQYF. CDR3 sequence (DNA): TGTGCCAGTCACCGCGGGGGGGACAGGGGTTTCTACGAGCAGTACTTC. The full variable domain, completed using reference TRBV7-2 and TRBJ2-7, is GAGVSQSPSNKVTEKGKDVELRCDPISGHTALYWYRQSLGQGLEFLIYFQGNSAPDKSGLPSDRFSAERTGGSVSTLTIQRTQQEDSAVYLCASHRGGDRGFYEQYFGPGTRLTVT.

V and J are TRBV19 and TRBJ2-7, with D possibly matching TRBD2 (6 bases). Germline V lookup: CDR1 LNHDA, CDR2 SQIVND (reference sequence). V lost 5 bases and J lost 4, with 18 bases in between. The CDR3 contains 15 residues. In nucleotides, the CDR3 is TGTGCCAGTAGTCAGGCCGGGACGGGAGATTACGAGCAGTACGTC. Its protein product is CASSQAGTGDYEQYV.

This chain joins TRBV4-2 and TRBJ1-2; 7 positions match TRBD1. CDR3 size: 15 residues. Germline V lookup: CDR1 LGHNA, CDR2 YNFKEQ. V lost 2 bases to trimming and J lost 6 bases; unmatched junction nucleotides: 9. The CDR3 DNA reads TGTGCCAGCAGCCAACACCCGACAGGGAACAATGGCTACACCTTC. This codes for CASSQHPTGNNGYTF.

The chain uses TRBV27 and TRBJ1-2; 7 nucleotides line up with TRBD1. The CDR3 totals 14 residues. Germline CDR1 and CDR2: MNHEY and SMNVEV (reference sequence). V dropped 2 bases and J dropped 6; count of bases not matched to a gene: 6. CDR3 sequence: CASSLVRGGNGYTF. CDR3 DNA sequence: TGTGCCAGCAGTTTAGTCAGGGGGGGAAATGGCTACACCTTC.

This clonotype was picked up a small number of times. The rearrangement joins TRBV19 to TRBJ1-1; no reliable D call. V lost 6 bases and J 3 bases, leaving 8 bases between the germline ends. The CDR3 loop spans 12 amino acids. The germline V gene has CDR1 LNHDA and CDR2 SQIVND (reference sequence). For the CDR3, the DNA is TGTGCCAGTAGGGTGAGGGACACTGAAGCTTTCTTT. Encoded protein: CASRVRDTEAFF. The full variable domain, its missing parts supplied by reference TRBV19 and TRBJ1-1, is DGGITQSPKYLFRKEGQNVTLSCEQNLNHDAMYWYRQDPGQGLRLIYYSQIVNDFQKGDIAEGYSVSREKKESFPLTVTSAQKNPTAFYLCASRVRDTEAFFGQGTRLTVV.

The chain recombines TRBV19 with TRBJ1-1, with D unclear. This CDR3 is 12 amino acids long. Trimming took 4 bases from V and 7 from J, leaving 10 bases between them. CDR1 is LNHDA and CDR2 is SQIVND in the germline V gene (reference sequence). The CDR3 DNA is TGTGCCAGTAGTAGTAGGCAAAATGAAGCTTTCTTT. Translation: CASSSRQNEAFF.

The rearrangement uses TRBV7-9 and TRBJ1-4; D might be TRBD1 (5 bases). The CDR3 is 19 residues long. Between the trimmed V and J ends, which lost 3 bases and 8 bases, there was a span of 28 bases. CDR1 is SEHNR and CDR2 is FQNEAQ in the germline V gene (reference sequence). CDR3 loop: CASSFLTDLTDLFGEKLFF. CDR3 nucleotide sequence: TGTGCCAGCAGCTTTCTAACAGACTTGACAGACCTTTTTGGGGAAAAACTGTTTTTT.

The gene calls are TRBV13 and TRBJ2-1; TRBD1 aligns across 8 bases. There are 15 residues in the CDR3. V shed 0 bases and J 9 bases; nucleotides not matched to a gene: 7. From germline, CDR1 is PRHDT and CDR2 FYEKMQ (reference sequence). The CDR3, as DNA: TGTGCCAGCAGCTTAGGCCTAACAGGGGGTGTTGAGCAGTTCTTC. Protein: CASSLGLTGGVEQFF.

The rearrangement joins TRBV6-5 to TRBJ1-5, with D hard to call. This CDR3 has 15 residues. Per germline, CDR1 MNHEY and CDR2 SVGAGI. Deletions cut 0 bases from V and 6 bases from J, with 12 bases between. The CDR3 here is CASSYSASRPQPQHF. The CDR3 DNA follows: TGTGCCAGCAGTTACTCGGCCAGCAGGCCTCAGCCCCAGCATTTT.

The rearrangement joins TRBV6-5 to TRBJ2-1, with D perhaps TRBD2 (6 bases). V lost 0 bases and J 4 bases, leaving 10 bases between the germline ends. The CDR3 contains 15 residues. The germline gives CDR1 MNHEY, CDR2 SVGAGI. Here the CDR3 DNA reads TGTGCCAGCAGTTACTCAAGCGGGCCATACAATGAGCAGTTCTTC. It is translated as CASSYSSGPYNEQFF.

J is TRBJ1-4 and V is TRBV30; D is undetermined. From germline, CDR1 is GTSNPN and CDR2 SVGIG (reference sequence). V lost 3 bases and J 5 bases, leaving 16 bases between the germline ends. This CDR3 comprises 15 residues. As DNA, the CDR3 is TGTGCCTGGAGACCCCGACTAAGGTCGAATGAAAAACTGTTTTTT. Protein product: CAWRPRLRSNEKLFF.

The gene calls are TRBV27 and TRBJ2-7; 9 bases map to TRBD1. Germline CDR1 reads MNHEY; CDR2 reads SMNVEV (reference sequence). The CDR3 length is 11 residues. Germline trimming cut 10 bases from V and 6 bases from J; bases unmatched to any gene: 4. The CDR3 sequence: CATWTGVEQYF. DNA of the CDR3: TGTGCCACCTGGACAGGGGTCGAGCAGTACTTC.

This clonotype was seen once. The chain carries TRBV25-1 and TRBJ2-3; TRBD2 matches 7 bases. The V and J ends lost 2 bases and 9 bases, in that order; junction bases with no gene match: 17. The CDR3 spans 17 residues. The germline gives CDR1 MGHDK, CDR2 SYGVNS. The CDR3 protein is CASSEGWERGRGFTQYF. For the CDR3, the DNA is TGTGCCAGCAGTGAAGGGTGGGAGCGGGGTCGGGGGTTCACGCAGTATTTT.

V gene TRBV28 combines with J gene TRBJ1-3; 9 bases match TRBD1. The germline gives CDR1 MDHEN, CDR2 SYDVKM. The CDR3 runs to 16 residues. V lost 1 base to trimming and J lost 4 bases; unmatched junction nucleotides: 5. The CDR3 sequence: CASSLFDRGYGNTIYF. DNA for the CDR3: TGTGCCAGCAGTTTATTTGACAGGGGGTACGGAAACACCATATATTTT.

The chain links TRBV13 to TRBJ1-4; a weak D match, TRBD1 (5 bases). CDR1 is PRHDT, CDR2 FYEKMQ, per germline (reference sequence). The CDR3 runs to 15 residues. Trimming left V 5 bases short and J 0 bases short, with 10 bases between. CDR3 loop: CASSLEGATNEKLFF. In nucleotides, the CDR3 is TGTGCCAGCAGCCTAGAAGGGGCAACTAATGAAAAACTGTTTTTT. The full variable domain, completed using reference TRBV13 and TRBJ1-4, is AAGVIQSPRHLIKEKRETATLKCYPIPRHDTVYWYQQGPGQDPQFLISFYEKMQSDKGSIPDRFSAQQFSDYHSELNMSSLELGDSALYFCASSLEGATNEKLFFGSGTQLSVL.

The chain has TRBV5-6 and TRBJ2-6; 7 bases fit TRBD1. With 1 base clipped from V and 3 bases from J, the junction kept 10 bases outside the gene matches. This CDR3 region has 18 residues. Germline CDR1 and CDR2: SGHDT and YYEEEE. In DNA, the CDR3 is TGTGCCAGCAGCTTGTCCAGGGGGATATCAATTGGGGCCAACGTCCTGACTTTC. This encodes CASSLSRGISIGANVLTF.

The chain employs TRBV27 and TRBJ1-1, with D unresolved. The ends were cut back, 8 bases at V and 0 bases at J, with 7 bases in the middle. This CDR3 region has 12 residues. Germline V gene sequence: CDR1 MNHEY, CDR2 SMNVEV (reference sequence). The DNA for the CDR3 is TGTGCCAGCGGGATATTGAACACTGAAGCTTTCTTT. It encodes CASGILNTEAFF.

The chain has TRBV12-5 and TRBJ2-3, with D uncertain. Between the trimmed V and J ends, which lost 3 bases and 1 base, there was a span of 2 bases. CDR3 length equals 12 residues. Germline V gene sequence: CDR1 LGHNT, CDR2 FRNRAP. CDR3 sequence reads: CASGFGTDTQYF. The CDR3, as DNA: TGTGCTAGTGGTTTCGGCACAGATACGCAGTATTTT.